A selection of T cell receptor beta chains follows, all from one sample in a study. TCRdb itself ran the 5' RACE reads through MiXCR, one entry per CDR3 protein. In the table there are about 50,000 distinct CDR3 sequences, about 28% of which are singletons. The sequencing sample was made of naive CD4+ T cells sorted from blood. These receptors came from a female donor with breast cancer. The CDR3 runs from the conserved cysteine through the conserved F or W. Each record gives: V gene, CDR3 length, J gene, CDR3 protein.

>TRBV20-1|14|TRBJ2-7
CSVLAGGMTYEQYF
>TRBV3-1|13|TRBJ2-5
CASSQIAGGPQYF
>TRBV4-3|15|TRBJ2-7
CASSQRWTSTYEQYF
>TRBV5-1|14|TRBJ2-1
CASSLAYGYNEQFF
>TRBV6-2/TRBV6-3|12|TRBJ2-7
CASSRTTYEQYF
>TRBV2|12|TRBJ2-1
CASSGGRDEQFF
>TRBV12-3/TRBV12-4|12|TRBJ2-7
CASSPHGHEQYF
>TRBV29-1|14|TRBJ1-5
CSVARGASNQPQHF
>TRBV12-3/TRBV12-4|14|TRBJ2-2
CASSLRGGTGELFF
>TRBV6-5|12|TRBJ1-1
CASRGHTTEAFF
>TRBV4-1|15|TRBJ1-1
CASSRQGYTSTEAFF
>TRBV9|16|TRBJ2-2
CASSVSSGRAGGELFF
>TRBV5-1|14|TRBJ2-7
CASSLAGLSYEQYF
>TRBV29-1|13|TRBJ1-1
CSVPTHTNTEAFF
>TRBV25-1|14|TRBJ2-1
CASSPEASFDEQFF
>TRBV4-3|15|TRBJ2-7
CASSQDRTGYYEQYF
>TRBV6-5|14|TRBJ2-7
CASSYSRGLYEQYF
>TRBV7-9|14|TRBJ2-5
CASSLGWRDETQYF
>TRBV11-3|13|TRBJ2-7
CASSPTGTPEQYF
>TRBV12-5|12|TRBJ2-1
CASGWRTGEQFF
>TRBV7-3|14|TRBJ2-2
CASSQTSGHRDLFF
>TRBV5-4|14|TRBJ1-4
CASRIQGVGEKLFF
>TRBV30|20|TRBJ2-4
CAWSVWSPSTLFIAKNIQYF
>TRBV9|13|TRBJ2-5
CASSVGGMETQYF
>TRBV9|13|TRBJ1-1
CASSPRGNTEAFF
>TRBV7-2|12|TRBJ2-3
CASSPTTDTQYF
>TRBV5-5|15|TRBJ2-3
CASSGRVGSTDTQYF
>TRBV2|13|TRBJ2-1
CATRAGGRNEQFF
>TRBV11-2|15|TRBJ2-3
CASRPKREKIDTQYF
>TRBV2|17|TRBJ2-7
CASSERFGAGSSYEQYF
>TRBV20-1|15|TRBJ2-7
CSATRLAGSSYEQYF
>TRBV7-2|13|TRBJ2-1
CASSFSVSNEQFF
>TRBV20-1|17|TRBJ2-5
CSAPLAGGGRAQETQYF
>TRBV5-1|16|TRBJ2-2
CASSPPKRGSAGELFF
>TRBV7-3|15|TRBJ2-2
CASSLFQGNTGELFF
>TRBV4-3|15|TRBJ2-7
CASSQGIGRGLEQYF
>TRBV7-9|12|TRBJ2-1
CAGWTIYNEQFF
>TRBV24-1|14|TRBJ1-1
CATSPGQGDTEAFF
>TRBV11-2|14|TRBJ1-1
CASSLGRGDRRAFF
>TRBV20-1|13|TRBJ2-1
CSAREGIYNEQFF
>TRBV6-1|14|TRBJ1-2
CASTSQAIGSGYTF
>TRBV18|13|TRBJ1-2
CASSPDRAHGYTF
>TRBV20-1|12|TRBJ2-7
CSADTSGFEQYF
>TRBV7-9|14|TRBJ2-5
CASSLSDGKETQYF
>TRBV5-5|16|TRBJ2-7
CASSPRQGTSSYVQYF
>TRBV20-1|11|TRBJ1-1
CSANRETEAFF
>TRBV20-1|16|TRBJ1-5
CSARADRGRINQPQHF
>TRBV5-5|15|TRBJ1-2
CASSLGIRGDYGYTF
>TRBV28|14|TRBJ1-5
CASSKDRGHQPQHF
>TRBV6-5|13|TRBJ1-2
CASSYSGTHGYTF
>TRBV7-2|14|TRBJ1-1
CASSFLQGAIGAFF
>TRBV7-2|13|TRBJ1-2
CASSPIEGWGYTF
>TRBV7-2|13|TRBJ1-2
CASSSDRGYGYTF
>TRBV20-1|15|TRBJ2-7
CSARPPGGFTYGQYF
>TRBV7-9|18|TRBJ2-4
CASSPPGLAGEAKNIQYF
>TRBV4-1|13|TRBJ1-5
CASSQTGVSLQHF